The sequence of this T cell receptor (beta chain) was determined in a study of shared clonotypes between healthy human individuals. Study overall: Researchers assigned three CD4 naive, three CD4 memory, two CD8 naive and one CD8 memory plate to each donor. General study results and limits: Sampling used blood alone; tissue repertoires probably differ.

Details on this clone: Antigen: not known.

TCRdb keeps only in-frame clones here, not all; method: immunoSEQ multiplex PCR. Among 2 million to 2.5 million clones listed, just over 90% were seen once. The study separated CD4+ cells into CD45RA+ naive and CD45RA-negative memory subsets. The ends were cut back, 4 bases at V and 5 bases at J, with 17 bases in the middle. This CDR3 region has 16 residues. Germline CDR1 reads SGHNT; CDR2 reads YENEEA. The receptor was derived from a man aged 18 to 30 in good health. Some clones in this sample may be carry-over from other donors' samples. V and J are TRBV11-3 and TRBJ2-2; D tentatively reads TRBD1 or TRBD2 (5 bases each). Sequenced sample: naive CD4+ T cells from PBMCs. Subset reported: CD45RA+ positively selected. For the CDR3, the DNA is TGTGCCAGCAGCTCCGCAGGCCGAGGGGAGACCGGGGAGCTGTTTTTT. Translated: CASSSAGRGETGELFF. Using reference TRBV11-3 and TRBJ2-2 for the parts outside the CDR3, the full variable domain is EAGVVQSPRYKIIEKKQPVAFWCNPISGHNTLYWYLQNLGQGPELLIRYENEEAVDDSQLPKDRFSAERLKGVDSTLKIQPAELGDSAVYLCASSSAGRGETGELFFGEGSRLTVL.